Presented here are 12 T cell receptor beta chains from one specimen sequenced in a study of T cells after yellow fever vaccination. In TCRdb, the 5' RACE reads were re-called with MiXCR into one record per CDR3 protein. In the table there are more than 200,000 distinct CDR3 sequences, about 3.7% of which are singletons. This specimen was PBMCs, taken 15 days after the yellow fever booster vaccination. The receptor set was obtained from a young man who received the YFV17D yellow fever vaccine.

At least ten counts were recorded for this clonotype. The chain's CDR3 is CASSKRDRGALLYGYTF. CDR3 DNA sequence: TGTGCCAGCAGCAAAAGGGACAGGGGTGCGCTTCTCTATGGCTACACCTTC. The rearrangement uses TRBV21-1 and TRBJ1-2; no check of the table's D call, TRBD1, against the DNA was made. TRBV21-1 represents a pseudogene. CDR3 size: 17 residues.

This clonotype was observed at least ten times. The CDR3 here is CASSNLYQETQYF. In DNA form, the CDR3 reads TGCGCCAGCAGTAACCTGTACCAAGAGACCCAGTACTTC. The chain recombines TRBV5-1 with TRBJ2-5; D gene unclear. This CDR3 region has 13 residues. Germline-derived CDR1 and CDR2 are SGHRS and YFSETQ. The V end lost 5 bases, the J end lost 0 bases, and 8 bases lay between the germline ends.

Ten or more counts support this clonotype. V and J are TRBV6-5 and TRBJ2-5, with TRBD1 matching over 7 bases. The V segment lost 4 bases and the J segment 2 bases; nucleotides outside the gene matches: 4. This CDR3 comprises 14 residues. Germline lookup yields CDR1 MNHEY and CDR2 SVGAGI. CDR3 DNA sequence: TGTGCCAGCAGTTCCTGGACAGGTCAAGAGACCCAGTACTTC. It is translated as CASSSWTGQETQYF.

This clonotype was seen many times. Here the CDR3 DNA reads TGTGCCAGCAGCTTGGTCATTTATGGCTACACCTTC. Its protein is CASSLVIYGYTF. The J gene is TRBJ1-2, the V gene TRBV7-2; D not certain. V lost 3 bases and J 5 bases, leaving 7 bases between the germline ends. Looked up from germline, CDR1 is SGHTA and CDR2 is FQGNSA. This CDR3 region has 12 residues. Full variable domain (missing parts from reference TRBV7-2 and TRBJ1-2): GAGVSQSPSNKVTEKGKDVELRCDPISGHTALYWYRQSLGQGLEFLIYFQGNSAPDKSGLPSDRFSAERTGGSVSTLTIQRTQQEDSAVYLCASSLVIYGYTFGSGTRLTVV.

This clonotype was seen repeatedly, ten times or more. CDR3 sequence reads: CASSLDRVAGYTF. The CDR3 nucleotides read TGTGCCAGCAGCCTAGACAGGGTGGCTGGCTACACCTTC. The chain couples TRBV3-1 to TRBJ1-2; 7 bases line up with TRBD1. The germline gives CDR1 LGHDT, CDR2 YNNKEL (reference sequence). Trimming removed 4 bases from V and 7 bases from J; junction bases left unmatched: 6. CDR3 length: 13 residues.

This clonotype was recorded at least ten times. The chain combines TRBV7-9 with TRBJ2-1; 9 bases fit TRBD2. CDR1 is SEHNR, CDR2 FQNEAQ, per germline (reference sequence). The CDR3 is made up of 16 amino acids. V lost 5 bases to trimming and J lost 6 bases; unmatched junction nucleotides: 11. Here the CDR3 DNA reads TGTGCCAGCAGCCCCCCTGCGGGGGGGCAGGCCAATGAGCAGTTCTTC. Translating gives CASSPPAGGQANEQFF.

This clonotype was observed many times. The chain joins TRBV11-2 to TRBJ1-1; no clear D gene. CDR1 is SGHAT, CDR2 FQNNGV, per germline. This CDR3 is built from 13 residues. With 5 bases removed from V and 1 base from J, the gap between germline ends came to 8 bases. Here the CDR3 reads CASSRRWNTEAFF. In DNA form, the CDR3 reads TGTGCCAGCAGCCGCAGGTGGAACACTGAAGCTTTCTTT.

This clonotype was seen ten or more times. V gene TRBV18 combines with J gene TRBJ2-5; D may be TRBD1 (5 bases). Germline lookup yields CDR1 KGHSH and CDR2 LQKENI. The CDR3 is 14 residues long. Trimming removed 6 bases at V and 3 bases at J, with 14 bases between. CDR3 bases: TGTGCCAGCTCCCCCAGGGTTGGCGAAGAGACCCAGTACTTC. As protein: CASSPRVGEETQYF.

The chain joins TRBV20-1 to TRBJ1-5; possibly TRBD1 for D (6 bases). The CDR3 sequence is 13 residues long. V lost 7 bases to trimming and J lost 1 base, with 11 bases between them. CDR1 is DFQATT and CDR2 is SNEGSKA in the germline V gene (reference sequence). The CDR3 region is CSVQGVSNQPQHF. The CDR3 DNA reads TGCAGTGTACAGGGAGTCAGCAATCAGCCCCAGCATTTT.

In its sample, this clonotype was seen many times. The V call is TRBV5-1, the J call TRBJ1-4; D unresolved. Trimming left V 3 bases short and J 0 bases short, with 12 bases between. Germline V gene sequence: CDR1 SGHRS, CDR2 YFSETQ. This CDR3 has 16 amino acids. CDR3 nucleotides: TGCGCCAGCAGCTGGCGTCAGTCTGCAACTAATGAAAAACTGTTTTTT. This translates into CASSWRQSATNEKLFF.

This clonotype came up many times. The rearrangement uses TRBV20-1 and TRBJ2-3; weak D call: TRBD2 (5 bases). Trimming removed 6 bases at V and 8 bases at J, with 12 bases between. Germline V gene sequence: CDR1 DFQATT, CDR2 SNEGSKA (reference sequence). This CDR3 has 11 amino acids. The CDR3 loop is CSAPPGSTQYF. CDR3 coding DNA: TGCAGTGCCCCACCGGGAAGTACGCAGTATTTT.

This clonotype was counted at least ten times. The chain combines TRBV29-1 with TRBJ2-1; 11 bases agree with TRBD1. Unmatched junction bases numbered 4, after V lost 6 bases and J lost 3 bases. Per the germline V gene, CDR1 is SQVTM and CDR2 is ANQGSEA. CDR3 size: 14 residues. The CDR3 bases are TGCAGCGTCGGACAGGGGGCGCGCTACAATGAGCAGTTCTTC. Its protein is CSVGQGARYNEQFF.